This is a list of T cell receptor beta chains from one sample in a study of patients and donors after allogeneic stem cell transplantation. Each CDR3 protein is one row after TCRdb ran MiXCR on the RT-PCR reads. This sample has some 40,000 distinct CDR3 sequences, with roughly 30% found just once. The sample consisted of blood, either unsorted or a sorted T cell fraction (not recorded which). The receptors come from a human donor who was either an allogeneic HSCT recipient or a stem cell or donor lymphocyte infusion donor (not recorded which). It is not recorded whose cells these are; they may come from a transplant donor. Both conserved end residues are part of each CDR3. A D gene is named only where the DNA matches it firmly. Size tells how often a clone was seen (once, few, many) or the class of an expanded clone, and some rows leave it out.

abundance | j_gene | v_gene | d_gene | CDR3aa | CDR3nt
NA | TRBJ2-7 | TRBV2 | TRBD2 | CASRGTSAVQYF | TGTGCCAGCAGGGGGACTAGCGCCGTACAGTACTTC
NA | TRBJ2-5 | TRBV24-1 | NA | CATSTRPRWETQYF | TGTGCCACCAGTACGCGTCCCCGATGGGAGACCCAGTACTTC
NA | TRBJ1-2 | TRBV3-1 | NA | CASSPYGGILNYGYTF | TGTGCCAGCAGCCCTTATGGGGGGATTCTCAACTATGGCTACACCTTC
NA | TRBJ2-7 | TRBV5-1 | TRBD2 | CASSPGGAPYEQYF | TGCGCCAGCAGCCCGGGGGGGGCCCCCTACGAGCAGTACTTC
NA | TRBJ2-1 | TRBV10-3 | NA | CAISESRGNEQFF | TGTGCCATCAGTGAGTCGAGGGGAAATGAGCAGTTCTTC
NA | TRBJ1-5 | TRBV6-2/TRBV6-3 | TRBD1 | CASSYTIPGQGVFLQPQHF | TGTGCCAGCAGTTACACCATCCCGGGACAGGGGGTGTTTCTTCAGCCCCAGCATTTT
few | TRBJ1-6 | TRBV7-9 | NA | CASMQRQRYSYNSPLHF | TGTGCCAGCATGCAGAGACAGCGTTACTCCTATAATTCACCCCTCCACTTT
once | TRBJ1-4 | TRBV28 | TRBD1 | CASKFRDRGSEKLFF | TGTGCCAGCAAATTCCGGGACAGGGGAAGTGAAAAACTGTTTTTT
NA | TRBJ1-2 | TRBV9 | TRBD1 | CASDPGQGPPANYGYTF | TGTGCCAGCGACCCCGGACAGGGACCACCAGCTAACTATGGCTACACCTTC
NA | TRBJ2-1 | TRBV12-3/TRBV12-4 | TRBD2 | CASRPQLAGEAYNEQFF | TGTGCCAGCAGGCCCCAACTAGCGGGGGAGGCCTACAATGAGCAGTTCTTC
few | TRBJ2-3 | TRBV5-1 | TRBD2 | CASSQGLAGTPADTQYF | TGCGCCAGCAGCCAGGGACTAGCGGGAACCCCTGCAGATACGCAGTATTTT
once | TRBJ2-1 | TRBV6-4 | TRBD2 | CASSDLTSGRGNEQFF | TGTGCCAGCAGTGACCTGACTAGCGGGAGGGGGAATGAGCAGTTCTTC
NA | TRBJ2-5 | TRBV29-1 | TRBD2 | CSVEDLTGGSAKETQYF | TGCAGCGTTGAAGATCTAACGGGCGGGAGCGCCAAAGAGACCCAGTACTTC
NA | TRBJ2-7 | TRBV2 | TRBD2 | CASRWGGRRDEQYF | TGTGCCAGCCGTTGGGGCGGGAGGAGGGACGAGCAGTACTTC
NA | TRBJ1-5 | TRBV19 | TRBD1 | CASSIDLDRNQPQHF | TGTGCCAGTAGTATAGATCTGGACAGGAATCAGCCCCAGCATTTT
NA | TRBJ2-7 | TRBV6-5 | NA | CASSRLRFKGSYEQYF | TGTGCCAGCAGTCGACTCAGGTTTAAGGGGTCCTACGAGCAGTACTTC
few | TRBJ2-2 | TRBV5-6 | NA | CASRGPDRWTTGELFF | TGTGCCAGCAGGGGCCCCGACAGGTGGACGACCGGGGAGCTGTTTTTT
many | TRBJ1-2 | TRBV6-5 | NA | CASSFRNYGYTF | TGTGCCAGCAGTTTCCGGAACTATGGCTACACCTTC
NA | TRBJ1-4 | TRBV5-6 | NA | CASSFKQANEKLFF | TGTGCCAGCAGCTTCAAACAGGCTAATGAAAAACTGTTTTTT
few | TRBJ2-7 | TRBV28 | TRBD1 | CASTLEVRGYEQYF | TGTGCCAGCACTCTAGAGGTCAGGGGGTACGAGCAGTACTTC
NA | TRBJ1-1 | TRBV20-1 | TRBD1 | CSARKPGQGANTEAFF | TGCAGTGCTAGGAAACCGGGACAGGGGGCTAACACTGAAGCTTTCTTT
NA | TRBJ2-2 | TRBV18 | NA | CASSLNGLSGELFF | TGTGCCAGCTCACTAAACGGACTTTCCGGGGAGCTGTTTTTT
few | TRBJ1-6 | TRBV5-6 | NA | CASSLAVQSSYNSPLHF | TGTGCCAGCAGCTTGGCCGTGCAGAGCTCCTATAATTCACCCCTCCACTTT
NA | TRBJ1-2 | TRBV12-3/TRBV12-4 | NA | CASCVKRLNYGYTF | TGTGCCAGCTGTGTCAAACGCCTTAACTATGGCTACACCTTC
NA | TRBJ1-5 | TRBV5-1 | TRBD1 | CASSLGGQALGPQHF | TGCGCCAGCAGCTTGGGGGGACAGGCGCTCGGGCCCCAGCATTTT
NA | TRBJ2-3 | TRBV15 | NA | CATRRSSTDTQYF | TGTGCCACCCGGCGGTCTAGCACAGATACGCAGTATTTT
few | TRBJ2-2 | TRBV20-1 | NA | CSANSPGELFF | TGCAGTGCTAACAGCCCCGGGGAGCTGTTTTTT
few | TRBJ1-3 | TRBV7-9 | NA | CASSPSLRGYSGNTIYF | TGTGCCAGCAGCCCCAGCCTGCGGGGGTACTCTGGAAACACCATATATTTT
many | TRBJ1-2 | TRBV24-1 | NA | CATSDFGGLIF | TGTGCCACCAGTGATTTTGGCGGTTTGATCTTC
NA | TRBJ1-5 | TRBV19 | TRBD1 | CASRWGQSFNQPQHF | TGTGCCAGTAGATGGGGACAGTCTTTCAATCAGCCCCAGCATTTT
many | TRBJ1-5 | TRBV7-8 | NA | CASSLSGQIYQPQHF | TGTGCCAGCAGCTTATCGGGACAAATTTATCAGCCCCAGCATTTT
NA | TRBJ2-1 | TRBV28 | TRBD2 | CASSPGLAGKNEQFF | TGTGCCAGCAGTCCGGGACTAGCGGGAAAGAATGAGCAGTTCTTC
NA | TRBJ2-5 | TRBV28 | NA | CASSPQTGATQYF | TGTGCCAGCAGTCCCCAGACTGGTGCGACCCAGTACTTC
NA | TRBJ1-1 | TRBV7-9 | NA | CASSLRGVKYTEAFF | TGTGCCAGCAGCTTAAGGGGGGTGAAGTACACTGAAGCTTTCTTT
once | TRBJ2-5 | TRBV5-6 | TRBD2 | CASSLTSGRYGGQETQYF | TGTGCCAGCAGCTTGACTAGCGGGAGGTACGGGGGCCAAGAGACCCAGTACTTC
NA | TRBJ2-7 | TRBV3-1 | NA | CASSLGAAFYEQYF | TGTGCCAGCAGCCTGGGGGCGGCTTTCTACGAGCAGTACTTC
NA | TRBJ1-2 | TRBV7-9 | NA | CASSPFLGQIYGYTF | TGTGCCAGCAGCCCATTCCTAGGACAGATCTATGGCTACACCTTC
NA | TRBJ2-7 | TRBV5-6 | TRBD2 | CASSLDLGTSGYEQYF | TGTGCCAGCAGCTTGGATCTCGGGACTAGCGGGTACGAGCAGTACTTC
NA | TRBJ1-3 | TRBV28 | TRBD1 | CASSLSRQAGGGNTIYF | TGTGCCAGCAGTTTGAGTCGTCAGGCAGGGGGCGGAAACACCATATATTTT
NA | TRBJ1-2 | TRBV4-3 | NA | CASSHRTGGSGYTF | TGCGCCAGCAGCCATCGAACGGGCGGTTCCGGCTACACCTTC
few | TRBJ1-2 | TRBV20-1 | NA | CSARVVGGPYGYTF | TGCAGTGCTAGAGTAGTCGGGGGGCCATATGGCTACACCTTC
NA | TRBJ2-5 | TRBV5-1 | TRBD1 | CASRKTGGETQYF | TGCGCCAGCAGGAAGACAGGGGGAGAGACCCAGTACTTC
NA | TRBJ2-1 | TRBV9 | TRBD2 | CASSVEPSGTNEQFF | TGTGCCAGCAGCGTAGAGCCTAGCGGGACAAATGAGCAGTTCTTC
NA | TRBJ1-2 | TRBV12-3/TRBV12-4 | TRBD1 | CASRSPTGIYGYTF | TGTGCCAGCAGGTCCCCGACAGGGATTTATGGCTACACCTTC
many | TRBJ1-1 | TRBV6-2/TRBV6-3 | TRBD1 | CASSFRQGAEAFF | TGTGCCAGCAGTTTCAGGCAGGGGGCCGAAGCTTTCTTT
many | TRBJ1-1 | TRBV20-1 | NA | CSTNTKGVTEAFF | TGCAGCACAAACACTAAAGGGGTCACTGAAGCTTTCTTT
few | TRBJ1-6 | TRBV20-1 | TRBD1 | CSAWTGANSPLHF | TGCAGTGCTTGGACAGGGGCTAATTCACCCCTCCACTTT
NA | TRBJ1-6 | TRBV10-3 | NA | CAISQTARDSPLHF | TGTGCCATCTCTCAAACCGCGAGGGATTCACCCCTCCACTTT
NA | TRBJ1-1 | TRBV5-1 | NA | CASSWGQGTEAFF | TGCGCCAGCAGCTGGGGCCAGGGGACTGAAGCTTTCTTT
NA | TRBJ2-5 | TRBV9 | NA | CASSVGPAQETQYF | TGTGCCAGCAGCGTAGGTCCGGCTCAAGAGACCCAGTACTTC